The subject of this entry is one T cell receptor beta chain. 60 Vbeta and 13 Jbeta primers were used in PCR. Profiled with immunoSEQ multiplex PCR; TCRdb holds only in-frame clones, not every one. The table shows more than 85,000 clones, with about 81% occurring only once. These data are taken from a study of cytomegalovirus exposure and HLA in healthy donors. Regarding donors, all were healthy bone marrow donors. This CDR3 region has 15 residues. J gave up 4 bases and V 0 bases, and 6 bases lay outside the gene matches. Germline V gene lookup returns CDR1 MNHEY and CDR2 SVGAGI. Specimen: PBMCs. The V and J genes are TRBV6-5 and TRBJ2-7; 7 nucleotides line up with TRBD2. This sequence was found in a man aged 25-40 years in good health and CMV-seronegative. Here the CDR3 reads CASSYSGGRGYEQYF. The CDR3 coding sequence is TGTGCCAGCAGTTACTCTGGCGGGAGAGGGTACGAGCAGTACTTC.